The 6 T cell receptor beta chains presented below share a single source sample, sequenced in a study of blood T cell repertoires in COVID-19. The protocol was immunoSEQ multiplex PCR, while the TCRdb copy is restricted to in-frame clones and leaves out a portion. The sample holds tens of thousands of clones; 70% to 80% are singletons and the top ten take approximately 2.3%. Material: peripheral blood. The receptor source for this set is a man between 65 and 79 years old with COVID-19, enrolled during active disease.

The rearrangement joins TRBV18 to TRBJ2-3; tentative D call: TRBD1 (6 bases). The CDR3 runs 14 residues. Germline V gives CDR1 KGHSH, CDR2 LQKENI. V lost 3 bases and J lost 5, with 12 bases in between. CDR3 region: CASSPRTALDTQYF. CDR3 sequence (DNA): TGTGCCAGCTCACCTCGGACAGCCTTAGATACGCAGTATTTT.

The chain joins TRBV18 to TRBJ2-3, with 7 nucleotides matching TRBD1. The germline CDR1 and CDR2 sequences are KGHSH and LQKENI. The CDR3 contains 11 residues. V lost 8 bases, J lost 9 bases, and 5 bases stayed unmatched. The CDR3 protein is CASQGDATQYF. In DNA form, the CDR3 reads TGTGCCAGCCAGGGGGACGCCACGCAGTATTTT.

As for this clone: The germline gene is not matched at one end of the junction; a read error may be the cause. J is TRBJ2-2 and V is TRBV7-9; tentative D call: TRBD1 (6 bases). There are 16 residues in the CDR3. Per germline, CDR1 SEHNR and CDR2 FQNEAQ (reference sequence). Here the CDR3 reads CASSSKTGENAGELFF. The CDR3 coding sequence is TGTGCCAGCAGCTCCAAGACAGGAGAGAACGCCGGGGAGCTGTTTTTT.

The V call is TRBV7-3, the J call TRBJ2-3; weak D call: TRBD2 (6 bases). This CDR3 has 14 residues. Per germline, CDR1 SGHTA and CDR2 FQGTGA. V shed 5 bases and J shed 0 bases, with 9 bases lying between them. The CDR3 spells CASSPGLSTDTQYF. CDR3 nucleotide sequence: TGTGCCAGCAGCCCCGGACTAAGCACAGATACGCAGTATTTT. Together with reference TRBV7-3 and TRBJ2-3, the CDR3 gives the full variable domain: GAGVSQTPSNKVTEKGKYVELRCDPISGHTALYWYRQSLGQGPEFLIYFQGTGAADDSGLPNDRFFAVRPEGSVSTLKIQRTERGDSAVYLCASSPGLSTDTQYFGPGTRLTVL.

V usage is TRBV9 and J usage is TRBJ2-3; TRBD2 matches at 15 bases. V lost 1 base to trimming and J lost 5 bases; unmatched junction nucleotides: 2. The length of the CDR3 is 16 residues. Germline CDR1 SGDLS, CDR2 YYNGEE. The CDR3 region is CASSVRTSGRGDTQYF. Written as DNA, the CDR3 is TGTGCCAGCAGCGTAAGGACTAGCGGGAGGGGAGATACGCAGTATTTT.

The chain joins TRBV6-2 or TRBV6-3 to TRBJ1-1; D call uncertain. CDR1 is MNHEY, CDR2 SVGEGT, per germline. This CDR3 contains 13 residues. The V and J ends lost 2 bases and 1 base respectively, with 5 bases between them. The CDR3 reads CASSYGQNTEAFF. CDR3 nucleotide sequence: TGTGCCAGCAGTTACGGGCAGAACACTGAAGCTTTCTTT.